The clone carrying this T cell receptor beta chain was seen many times. What it binds is not known. The data belong to a study of T cells in Graves' hyperthyroidism and ophthalmopathy. Criteria for exclusion of patients were uncontrolled infection, other autoimmune disease, pregnancy or lactation. TCR beta CDR3 regions were amplified from RNA transcripts. RT-PCR in the first round (using the HTBI primer set) targeted the TCR CDR3. TCRdb reprocessed the multiplex PCR reads via MiXCR and lists one record per CDR3 protein. The sample carries about 540,000 distinct CDR3 sequences, more than 45% recorded once. Whole-study results and caveats: Ophthalmopathy was identified by the model a median around 5.9 months ahead of onset.

CDR3 size: 15 residues. The V gene lost 0 bases and the J gene lost 3 bases, with 13 bases spanning the gap. The germline gives CDR1 SGDLS, CDR2 YYNGEE. Sequenced: peripheral blood or thyroid tissue (not recorded which). This TCR derives from a woman aged 18-35 years with Graves' hyperthyroidism. The V call is TRBV9, the J call TRBJ2-7, with D possibly being TRBD1 (5 bases). The DNA for the CDR3 is TGTGCCAGCAGCGTAGACAGACAGAGAATCTACGAGCAGTACTTC. Its translation: CASSVDRQRIYEQYF.